This T cell receptor (beta chain) was found in a study of technical replicates of blood from several donors. Measured with immunoSEQ multiplex PCR; TCRdb has only the in-frame clones, and not every one. The profile shows 79,000 or so clones, roughly 96% of them singletons. Trimming left V 2 bases short and J 6 bases short, with 15 bases between. Germline lookup yields CDR1 SGDLS and CDR2 YYNGEE. The CDR3 totals 14 residues. This TCR was recovered from a human donor in good health. This chain uses TRBV9 with TRBJ2-7, with a weak D call TRBD1 (6 bases). The sequencing sample was made of T cells isolated from PBMCs. In nucleotides, the CDR3 is TGTGCCAGCAGCGTTGACGAGGGGGTGGGCGAGCAGTACTTC. As protein: CASSVDEGVGEQYF.